This T cell receptor (beta chain) was observed in a study of radiotherapy plus CTLA-4 blockade in lung cancer. TCRdb keeps only in-frame clones here, not all; method: immunoSEQ multiplex PCR. The sample includes around 100,000 clones, roughly four fifths of them seen just once. As concerns this clone: This same CDR3 is encoded by further DNA sequences in the sample.

The CDR3 has 12 amino acids. Germline V gene sequence: CDR1 SGHNT, CDR2 YYREEE (reference sequence). V was clipped by 0 bases and J by 5 bases, with 5 bases between them. The clonotype was recovered from a human donor with non-small cell lung cancer that progressed on radiotherapy plus ipilimumab. Some clones in this sample may be carry-over from other donors' samples. V gene TRBV5-4 combines with J gene TRBJ1-2, with D hard to call. This specimen consisted of peripheral blood, obtained from a patient treated with radiotherapy plus ipilimumab. CDR3 loop: CASSLDGYGYTF. Here the CDR3 DNA reads TGTGCCAGCAGCTTGGACGGTTATGGCTACACCTTC.